The source of this T cell receptor beta chain is a study of OX40 agonist ivuxolimab in advanced cancers. Study-wide background: Ivuxolimab is an agonistic anti-OX40 (CD134) antibody, and patients were treated with it. Patients were dosed intravenously with ivuxolimab at 0.01 to 10 mg/kg every 2 weeks.

Individuals having autoimmune disease history or systemic immunosuppression were not enrolled. The CDR3 has 11 amino acids. With 8 bases removed from V and 1 base from J, the gap between germline ends came to 6 bases. Findings and limits, study-wide: The average count of expanded clones was higher among CD8+ T cells than among CD4+.

This clone came up once. Antigen: not known. The repertoire was sequenced with immunoSEQ multiplex PCR; TCRdb's copy has only in-frame clones and lacks some. The sample contains about 59,000 clones, around 87% of which appear only once. The input for sequencing was CD4+ or CD8+ T cells sorted from blood, taken in a trial of the OX40 agonist ivuxolimab. The receptor was derived from an adult with an advanced solid tumor such as melanoma, head and neck, liver or kidney cancer. This chain joins TRBV5-3 and TRBJ1-2; D is possibly TRBD1 (5 bases). TRBV5-3 counts as an open reading frame of uncertain function. The CDR3 bases are TGTGCCAGGGGGGATAACTATGGCTACACCTTC. Encoded protein: CARGDNYGYTF.